A selection of T cell receptor beta chains follows, all from one sample in a study of immune evolution from preneoplasia to lung adenocarcinoma. Repertoires were generated with immunoSEQ multiplex PCR, while TCRdb's copy carries only in-frame clones and drops some. Of around 5,700 clones listed, 78% are singletons. Specimen: FFPE lung adenocarcinoma in situ tissue. The receptors were sampled from a donor aged 70 or over with lung adenocarcinoma. Both conserved end residues are part of each CDR3. A D gene is named only where the DNA matches it firmly. Clone size appears in some rows only: once, few, many, or a class for an expanded clone.

v_gene	j_gene	abundance	d_gene	CDR3nt	CDR3aa
TRBV6-4	TRBJ2-2	-	-	TGTGCCAGCAGTGACTCGAACGGCGCCGCCGGGGAGCTGTTTTTT	CASSDSNGAAGELFF
TRBV5-4	TRBJ2-2	-	TRBD2	TGTGCCAGCAGCCGAGGGTTGCTAGCGGGCACCGGGGAGCTGTTTTTT	CASSRGLLAGTGELFF
TRBV6-1	TRBJ2-7	-	TRBD2	TGTGCCAGCAGCGCCGAGCGGGGGGTTTTCTACGAGCAGTACTTC	CASSAERGVFYEQYF
TRBV5-1	TRBJ2-7	-	-	TGCGCCAGCGCCCGATGGGAACATGCAGGCGAACAGTACTTC	CASARWEHAGEQYF
TRBV11-3	TRBJ1-6	-	TRBD1	TGTGCCAGCAGCCACGACAGGGTCGGAGGGGGTTATTCACCCCTCCACTTT	CASSHDRVGGGYSPLHF
TRBV12-5	TRBJ2-1	-	TRBD1	TGTGCTAGTGGTTTGGTAGTGGGGACAGGGATGTACAATGAGCAGTTCTTC	CASGLVVGTGMYNEQFF
TRBV27	TRBJ2-3	few	-	TGTGCCAGCAGTTATAGCCTTAGCGGAGACCCTAGCACAGATACGCAGTATTTT	CASSYSLSGDPSTDTQYF
TRBV4-1	TRBJ2-1	-	TRBD2	TGCGCCAGCAGCCAAGTAGAGCGGGGGGGCGAGAGTGAGCAGTTCTTC	CASSQVERGGESEQFF
TRBV6-1	TRBJ1-1	-	-	TGTGCCAGCAGTGAAGGATATGGGGGAGTAGTAGAAGGAGCTTTCTTT	CASSEGYGGVVEGAFF
TRBV6-1	TRBJ1-2	few	TRBD1	TGTGCCAGCAGCCGACAGGGAATGGAGTCGGGCTACACCTTC	CASSRQGMESGYTF
TRBV5-4	TRBJ2-1	once	-	TGTGCCAGCTCCTCAGGGGGGGGTAGCTCCTACAATGAGCAGTTCTTC	CASSSGGGSSYNEQFF
TRBV11-3	TRBJ2-4	-	-	TGTGCCAGCAGATACACAGGGACGGACATTCAGTACTTC	CASRYTGTDIQYF
TRBV11-2	TRBJ1-1	-	-	TGTGCCAGCTCCCTCGTACTGAACACTGAAGCTTTCTTT	CASSLVLNTEAFF
TRBV19	TRBJ1-1	-	-	TGTGCCAGTAGTATAGTTTGGGACACTGAAGCTTTCTTT	CASSIVWDTEAFF
TRBV4-2	TRBJ1-3	few	-	TGTGCCAGCAGCCGGACGGGGTCGAGATCAGTGGGGTTGGAGAGAAACACCATATATTTT	CASSRTGSRSVGLERNTIYF
TRBV29-1	TRBJ1-1	few	-	TGCAGCGCCCCAGGGTTGAACACTGAAGCTTTCTTT	CSAPGLNTEAFF
TRBV7-2	TRBJ1-2	-	TRBD1	TGTGCCAGCAATCCGGGACAGGGGGCTAACTATGGCTACACCTTC	CASNPGQGANYGYTF
TRBV9	TRBJ2-1	-	TRBD2	TGTGCCAGCAGCGTCCTAGCGGGGAATGAGCAGTTCTTC	CASSVLAGNEQFF
TRBV19	TRBJ1-4	-	-	TGTGCCAGTAGTATAGGGGACACAGGAGGTGAAAAACTGTTTTTT	CASSIGDTGGEKLFF
TRBV2	TRBJ1-5	-	TRBD1	TGTGCCAGCAGTACAGGACAGGACCAGCCCCAGCATTTT	CASSTGQDQPQHF
TRBV5-6	TRBJ2-3	-	-	TGTGCCAGCAGCTCACCTGGGTATACGCAGTATTTT	CASSSPGYTQYF
TRBV11-3	TRBJ2-5	-	-	TGTGCCAGCAGTCCGGGACACCAAGAGACCCAGTACTTC	CASSPGHQETQYF
TRBV10-2	TRBJ2-7	-	-	TGCGCCAGCAGGGACTTCCTCTCCTACGAGCAGTACTTC	CASRDFLSYEQYF
TRBV6-4	TRBJ2-3	-	-	TGTGCCAGCAGTGCGACGGAGAGCACAGATACGCAGTATTTT	CASSATESTDTQYF
TRBV5-1	TRBJ2-7	-	-	TGCGCCAGCAGCCCCCGCAGGGTAGGAACCTACGAGCAGTACTTC	CASSPRRVGTYEQYF
TRBV4-2	TRBJ1-4	-	-	TGTGCCAGCAGCCAAGGGCGGGCAGAAATTGAAAAACTGTTTTTT	CASSQGRAEIEKLFF
TRBV28	TRBJ1-2	-	-	TGTGCCATCCCTTCCCGTGGACAGTCCTATGGCTACACCTTC	CAIPSRGQSYGYTF
TRBV6-5	TRBJ1-2	-	-	TGTGCCAGCAGTCCTGACGGAGCCTATGGCTACACCTTC	CASSPDGAYGYTF
TRBV28	TRBJ2-1	-	-	TGTGCCAGCAGTTTCCGGGGAGAGCAGTTCTTC	CASSFRGEQFF
TRBV6-4	TRBJ2-1	once	TRBD2	TGTGCCAGCAGTGACGGGCGGGGGGCCGACAATGAGCAGTTCTTC	CASSDGRGADNEQFF
TRBV4-1	TRBJ2-5	-	-	TGCGCCAGCAGCCAAGAGGGAGTGGAGACCCAGTACTTC	CASSQEGVETQYF
TRBV5-4	TRBJ1-4	once	-	TGTGCCAGCAGTCCCGCTGGGGGGCGGGAGGAAAAACTGTTTTTT	CASSPAGGREEKLFF
TRBV30	TRBJ1-1	-	-	TGTGCCTGGAGTGTACTTGGGGATTCCATGAACACTGAAGCTTTCTTT	CAWSVLGDSMNTEAFF
TRBV13	TRBJ2-6	-	-	TGTGCCAGCAGCTTATCTGGCGCGGGAGGCAGGGGGTCTGGGGCCAACGTCCTGACTTTC	CASSLSGAGGRGSGANVLTF